The present TCR beta chain was sequenced within a study of cytomegalovirus exposure and HLA in healthy donors. Study overall: The platform used for the approximately 130 validation repertoires matched that of the roughly 700 first-cohort repertoires, a later analysis reported.

A remark on this clone: The antigen is undetermined.

Findings and caveats of the study: Diagnosis of cytomegalovirus status made by the classifier reportedly showed high specificity and sensitivity. It was 164 TCR beta chains that were listed as cytomegalovirus-associated.

The repertoire was sequenced with immunoSEQ multiplex PCR; TCRdb's copy has only in-frame clones and lacks some. The sample includes 250,000 to 350,000 clones, roughly 88% of them seen just once. The receptor was derived from a man in his thirties or forties in good health and CMV-seronegative. Sequenced material: PBMCs.

The CDR3 region is CASKAGNTGELFF. CDR3 DNA: TGTGCCAGCAAGGCAGGGAACACCGGGGAGCTGTTTTTT. The genes are TRBV27 and TRBJ2-2; no definite D call. The CDR3 runs 13 residues. Germline V gives CDR1 MNHEY, CDR2 SMNVEV (reference sequence). Trimming removed 7 bases from V and 1 base from J, with 7 bases in between.